Following are 22 T cell receptor beta chains from one sample sequenced in a study of blood T cell repertoires in COVID-19. Sequenced by immunoSEQ multiplex PCR; TCRdb stores in-frame clones only, minus some. Of about 170,000 clones in the sample, approximately 84% were seen once. What was sequenced was peripheral blood. Source of these receptors: a man aged 40-50 years who had recovered from COVID-19.

V and J are TRBV14 and TRBJ1-4; 8 nucleotides agree with TRBD1. Per germline, CDR1 SGHDN and CDR2 FVKESK. J was trimmed by 6 bases and V by 5 bases; bases with no gene match: 5. The CDR3 runs 14 residues. For the CDR3, the DNA is TGTGCCAGCAGCTATGACAGGGGATATGAAAAACTGTTTTTT. The encoded protein is CASSYDRGYEKLFF.

The gene calls are TRBV28 and TRBJ2-2, with 9 nucleotides matching TRBD1. V lost 3 bases to trimming and J lost 4 bases; unmatched junction nucleotides: 24. The CDR3 has 22 residues. CDR1 is MDHEN, CDR2 SYDVKM, per germline. Here the CDR3 reads CASSLLGRTGELASGPTGELFF. CDR3 DNA sequence: TGTGCCAGCAGTTTGCTTGGCCGGACAGGGGAGTTGGCTAGCGGCCCCACCGGGGAGCTGTTTTTT.

This chain's CDR3 is CASSRTDGGEINNQPQHF. The CDR3 coding sequence is TGCGCCAGCAGTCGGACGGACGGCGGGGAGATAAACAATCAGCCCCAGCATTTT. The chain is built from TRBV23-1 and TRBJ1-5; D remains ambiguous. TRBV23-1 is annotated as an ORF whose role is uncertain. With 4 bases removed from V and 3 bases from J, the gap between germline ends came to 22 bases. This CDR3 is built from 18 residues.

The rearrangement links TRBV5-1 to TRBJ2-3; 10 nucleotides agree with TRBD2. The junction had 4 bases not matched to a gene; V was cut back by 3 bases and J by 0 bases. Germline CDR1 SGHRS, CDR2 YFSETQ. This CDR3 has 16 amino acids. CDR3 loop: CASSSTSGVSTDTQYF. Written as DNA, the CDR3 is TGCGCCAGCAGCTCCACTAGCGGGGTTAGCACAGATACGCAGTATTTT.

The CDR3 protein is CASSPRQGAGYGYTF. Here the CDR3 DNA reads TGTGCCAGCAGCCCTCGACAGGGGGCGGGTTATGGCTACACCTTC. The rearrangement links TRBV9 to TRBJ1-2, with TRBD1 identical over 10 bases. Germline CDR1 is SGDLS and CDR2 is YYNGEE. The ends lost 4 bases at V and 5 bases at J; junction bases unmatched: 8. The CDR3 is made up of 15 amino acids.

The CDR3 DNA is TGTGCCAGCAGCCAAGAGTGGCGCTCCGGGGACCAAGAGACCCAGTACTTC. This gives the protein CASSQEWRSGDQETQYF. The V call is TRBV14, the J call TRBJ2-5, with D possibly matching TRBD2 (5 bases). Between the trimmed V and J ends, which lost 0 bases and 0 bases, there was a span of 14 bases. The CDR3 extends over 17 amino acids. Per germline, CDR1 SGHDN and CDR2 FVKESK.

V is TRBV5-6 and J is TRBJ2-1; perhaps TRBD1 as D (5 bases). Germline assignment: CDR1 SGHDT and CDR2 YYEEEE. The V end was cut by 0 bases, the J end by 15 bases, with 13 bases between. The CDR3 runs 12 residues. In DNA form, the CDR3 reads TGTGCCAGCAGCTTGGGTGGCAGGGCGATGTTCTTC. This codes for CASSLGGRAMFF. The whole variable domain, filled in from reference TRBV5-6 and TRBJ2-1, reads DAGVTQSPTHLIKTRGQQVTLRCSPKSGHDTVSWYQQALGQGPQFIFQYYEEEERQRGNFPDRFSGHQFPNYSSELNVNALLLGDSALYLCASSLGGRAMFFGPGTRLTVL.

V gene TRBV11-3 combines with J gene TRBJ1-1; D not resolved. Looked up from germline, CDR1 is SGHNT and CDR2 is YENEEA. The V end was cut by 0 bases, the J end by 1 base, with 12 bases between. The CDR3 length is 16 residues. CDR3 nucleotides: TGTGCCAGCAGCTTAGACGGACGGGAGCGGAACACTGAAGCTTTCTTT. This codes for CASSLDGRERNTEAFF.

The CDR3 nucleotides are TGTGCCAGCAGCGACGGGACAGGGAGCAACACTGAAGCTTTCTTT. Residues: CASSDGTGSNTEAFF. This chain joins TRBV9 and TRBJ1-1; 9 bases are shared with TRBD1. This CDR3 comprises 15 residues. The ends lost 3 bases at V and 2 bases at J; junction bases unmatched: 5. Germline-derived CDR1 and CDR2 are SGDLS and YYNGEE.

The chain is built from TRBV7-9 and TRBJ2-5; 11 bases agree with TRBD2. CDR3 size: 16 residues. With 3 bases clipped from V and 3 bases from J, the junction kept 6 bases outside the gene matches. From germline, CDR1 is SEHNR and CDR2 FQNEAQ (reference sequence). CDR3 nucleotides: TGTGCCAGCAGCTTTCCACTAGCGGGGGCCGAAGAGACCCAGTACTTC. It codes for CASSFPLAGAEETQYF.

This clone was observed a few times. The chain links TRBV30 to TRBJ2-4; D may be TRBD2 (7 bases). The CDR3 has 17 amino acids. V gave up 2 bases and J gave up 0 bases, with 17 bases separating them. Germline V gene data show CDR1 as GTSNPN and CDR2 as SVGIG (reference sequence). CDR3 amino acids: CAWSSRGRVSAKNIQYF. Written as DNA, the CDR3 is TGTGCCTGGAGTTCGCGGGGGCGGGTATCAGCCAAAAACATTCAGTACTTC.

The chain employs TRBV20-1 and TRBJ1-4; 8 bases align to TRBD1. From germline, CDR1 is DFQATT and CDR2 SNEGSKA (reference sequence). CDR3 length: 14 residues. V lost 3 bases, J lost 6 bases, and 6 bases stayed unmatched. Here the CDR3 reads CSASLTGEDEKLFF. Written as DNA, the CDR3 is TGCAGTGCTAGTCTGACAGGGGAGGATGAAAAACTGTTTTTT.

The rearrangement links TRBV11-2 to TRBJ1-2; D unclear. Trimming took off 0 bases at V and 6 bases at J, with 11 bases between the two ends. Germline-derived CDR1 and CDR2 are SGHAT and FQNNGV. The CDR3 sequence is 14 residues long. For the CDR3, the DNA is TGTGCCAGCAGCTTAGACGCCAGTCGAAATGGCTACACCTTC. This sequence encodes CASSLDASRNGYTF.

The chain has TRBV6-2 or TRBV6-3 and TRBJ1-1, with 9 bases lining up with TRBD1. Trimming cost V 6 bases and J 2 bases; bases outside gene matches: 7. The CDR3 is 15 residues long. Germline CDR1 reads MNHEY; CDR2 reads SVGEGT. The CDR3 nucleotides are TGTGCCAGCAGGTACAGGGGGCGGGATAACACTGAAGCTTTCTTT. Translation: CASRYRGRDNTEAFF.

J is TRBJ1-6 and V is TRBV5-1; D not resolved. Germline CDR1 is SGHRS and CDR2 is YFSETQ. The CDR3 runs 13 residues. V lost 0 bases and J lost 7, with 5 bases in between. CDR3: CASSLDMNSPLHF. The CDR3 DNA sequence: TGCGCCAGCAGCTTGGACATGAATTCACCCCTCCACTTT.

This clone appeared a few times. The gene calls are TRBV6-9 and TRBJ2-1, with 8 bases fitting TRBD1. Germline V gene data show CDR1 as MNHGY and CDR2 as SVAAGI. Trimming cost V 6 bases and J 4 bases; bases outside gene matches: 17. There are 18 residues in the CDR3. Here the CDR3 DNA reads TGTGCCAGCAGCGACAGGGGAGGCCGATCGAACCCTTACAATGAGCAGTTCTTC. It encodes CASSDRGGRSNPYNEQFF.

This clone was found once. V usage is TRBV7-2 and J usage is TRBJ1-2, with 8 bases aligning to TRBD1. The CDR3 runs 15 residues. The germline CDR1 and CDR2 sequences are SGHTA and FQGNSA. V was pared by 1 base and J by 6 bases, with 7 bases of the junction left unmatched. This chain's CDR3 is CASSLVWTGFNGYTF. The CDR3, as DNA: TGTGCCAGCAGCTTAGTCTGGACAGGGTTTAATGGCTACACCTTC. Full variable domain (missing parts from reference TRBV7-2 and TRBJ1-2): GAGVSQSPSNKVTEKGKDVELRCDPISGHTALYWYRQSLGQGLEFLIYFQGNSAPDKSGLPSDRFSAERTGGSVSTLTIQRTQQEDSAVYLCASSLVWTGFNGYTFGSGTRLTVV.

CDR3 in DNA: TGTGCCAGCAGTCTCACCGTGGGGGGGACGCAGTATTTT. As protein: CASSLTVGGTQYF. The rearrangement links TRBV6-5 to TRBJ2-3; 7 bases are shared with TRBD2. The germline V gene has CDR1 MNHEY and CDR2 SVGAGI. The CDR3 sequence is 13 residues long. V was pared by 5 bases and J by 9 bases, with 8 bases of the junction left unmatched.

This sequence joins TRBV6-2 or TRBV6-3 and TRBJ2-3; 10 bases fit TRBD1. The CDR3 has 18 residues. Germline CDR1 is MNHEY and CDR2 is SVGEGT. With V trimmed by 5 bases and J by 2 bases, 13 bases remained unmatched. The CDR3 coding sequence is TGTGCCAGCAGTCTCGACCGGGGACAGGGGCTAGTCACAGATACGCAGTATTTT. This gives the protein CASSLDRGQGLVTDTQYF.

The chain combines TRBV3-1 (or the pseudogene TRBV3-2) with TRBJ1-6; 7 bases align to TRBD1. The V gene end was trimmed by 4 bases and the J gene end by 8 bases; junction bases not matched to a gene: 2. The CDR3 runs to 13 residues. The germline gives CDR1 LGHDT, CDR2 YNNKEL (reference sequence). The CDR3 DNA is TGTGCCAGCAGCCGACAGGGTTATTCACCCCTCCACTTT. This sequence encodes CASSRQGYSPLHF.

The chain is built from TRBV30 and TRBJ2-4; D is possibly TRBD2 (6 bases). The germline V gene has CDR1 GTSNPN and CDR2 SVGIG (reference sequence). V shed 8 bases and J shed 9 bases, with 17 bases lying between them. The CDR3 loop spans 12 amino acids. CDR3 region: CAGEMLGGIQYF. Written as DNA, the CDR3 is TGTGCCGGGGAAATGCTGGGGGGCATTCAGTACTTC.

This chain links TRBV5-1 with TRBJ2-7; TRBD1 aligns across 9 bases. After removal of 4 bases from V and 9 bases from J, the junction contained 8 bases not matched to a gene. CDR1 and CDR2 from the germline V gene are SGHRS and YFSETQ. This CDR3 spans 13 amino acids. CDR3: CASSMGQGSSQYF. The CDR3 nucleotides are TGCGCCAGCAGCATGGGACAGGGTTCCTCGCAGTACTTC.